Listed below are T cell receptor beta chains from one sample, sequenced in a study of OX40 agonist ivuxolimab in advanced cancers. Sequencing used immunoSEQ multiplex PCR; TCRdb keeps in-frame clones, though not all of them. This table has about 84,000 clones, roughly 80% appearing once. The sequencing here drew on CD4+ or CD8+ T cells sorted from blood, taken in a trial of the OX40 agonist ivuxolimab. The source is an adult with an advanced solid tumor such as melanoma, head and neck, liver or kidney cancer. CDR3s include the opening cysteine and the closing phenylalanine or tryptophan.

TRBJ2-1	TRBV7-2	CASSLWKGDYNEQFF
TRBJ1-1	TRBV7-9	CASSLAQGGNTEAFF
TRBJ1-5	TRBV7-6	CASSFGPKQPQHF
TRBJ2-1	TRBV2	CASSASGYNEQFF
TRBJ1-5	TRBV28	CASSLWGLSDSNQPQHF
TRBJ1-6	TRBV19	CASLGQYNSPLHF
TRBJ1-1	TRBV7-8	CASSLAGAGNTEAFF
TRBJ2-1	TRBV2	CASSGQGGGNEQFF
TRBJ1-2	TRBV10-3	CAIGERGTGYTF
TRBJ2-2	TRBV5-8	CASSLDSTGELFF
TRBJ1-1	TRBV7-3	CASSPSAMNTEAFF
TRBJ2-5	TRBV6-6	CASSAVEGAGGETQYF
TRBJ2-1	TRBV6-1	CASLVLGRGEQFF
TRBJ2-2	TRBV7-3	CASSFKGGTGELFF
TRBJ2-2	TRBV27	CASSRFRTGRTGELFF
TRBJ2-6	TRBV7-2	CASTLNSGANVLTF
TRBJ1-5	TRBV7-2	CASSLVGSGGAFNQPQHF
TRBJ2-7	TRBV7-2	CASSFRTGGTYEQYF
TRBJ1-5	TRBV4-2	CASSQDQGGLQPQHF
TRBJ2-6	TRBV4-1	CASSQMGNTGANVLTF
TRBJ1-6	TRBV30	CAWLAYNSPLHF
TRBJ1-4	TRBV4-3	CASSQGWGGVANEKLFF
TRBJ1-2	TRBV7-8	CASSPHRLLGYGYTF
TRBJ2-1	TRBV4-3	CASSQGLQLGLYNEQFF
TRBJ1-5	TRBV12-5	CASGWRGDNQPQHF
TRBJ1-2	TRBV5-4	CASSLGTGPYGYTF
TRBJ1-1	TRBV11-2	CASSLEAENTEAFF
TRBJ2-1	TRBV7-8	CASSLVGGPSYNEQFF
TRBJ1-4	TRBV7-2	CASSQRGGYLANEKLFF
NA	TRBV7-9	CASSLAGSTYEQYF
TRBJ2-3	TRBV10-3	CAIGGSGASQYF
TRBJ1-2	TRBV28	CASSPPIWDGHYGYTF
TRBJ1-1	TRBV4-2	CASSQDLGQLNTEAFF
TRBJ2-3	TRBV7-3	CASSFSGGSTDTQYF